The clone carrying this T cell receptor beta chain was observed a single time. The antigen is undetermined. This sample stems from a study of T cell responses to AZD1222 COVID-19 vaccine. Points from the study as a whole: Recipients of AZD1222 seropositive at baseline numbered only 6 or 7. It was only after the peak T cell response that any repertoires were sampled. Among the donors, most were white British and more were female, and clonal diversity was possibly underestimated.

Profiled with immunoSEQ multiplex PCR; TCRdb holds only in-frame clones, not every one. Of 100,000 to 140,000 clones detected, 92% appear once; the ten largest clones hold roughly 9%. V lost 0 bases and J lost 7; bases outside the gene matches: 11. Germline V CDR1 and CDR2: SGHNT, YYREEE (reference sequence). The CDR3 contains 17 residues. The sample here was peripheral blood, taken 28 days after the second AZD1222 dose. This rearrangement joins TRBV5-4 to TRBJ2-1; the match to TRBD2 covers 9 bases. The clonotype comes from an adult who received the AZD1222 COVID-19 vaccine. The CDR3 here is CASSLGASGARGNEQFF. Here the CDR3 DNA reads TGTGCCAGCAGCTTGGGGGCTAGCGGGGCTCGTGGTAATGAGCAGTTCTTC. Supplemented by reference TRBV5-4 and TRBJ2-1, the full variable domain reads ETGVTQSPTHLIKTRGQQVTLRCSSQSGHNTVSWYQQALGQGPQFIFQYYREEENGRGNFPPRFSGLQFPNYSSELNVNALELDDSALYLCASSLGASGARGNEQFFGPGTRLTVL.